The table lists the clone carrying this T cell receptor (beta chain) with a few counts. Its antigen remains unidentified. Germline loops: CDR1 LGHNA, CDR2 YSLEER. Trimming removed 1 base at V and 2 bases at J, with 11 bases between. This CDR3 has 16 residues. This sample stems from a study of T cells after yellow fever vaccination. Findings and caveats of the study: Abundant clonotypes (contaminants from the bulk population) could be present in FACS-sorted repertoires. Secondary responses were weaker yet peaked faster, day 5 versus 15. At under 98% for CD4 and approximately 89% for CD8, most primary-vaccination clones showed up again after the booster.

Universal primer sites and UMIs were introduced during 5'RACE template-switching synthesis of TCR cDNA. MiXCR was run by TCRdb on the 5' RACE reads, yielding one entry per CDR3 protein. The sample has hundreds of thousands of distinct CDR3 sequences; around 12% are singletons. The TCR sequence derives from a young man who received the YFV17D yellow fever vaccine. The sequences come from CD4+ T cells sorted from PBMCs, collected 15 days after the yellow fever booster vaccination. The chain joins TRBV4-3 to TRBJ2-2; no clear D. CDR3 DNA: TGCGCCAGCAGCCAAGCTTGGTTTGGAAACACCGGGGAGCTGTTTTTT. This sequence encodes CASSQAWFGNTGELFF.